A single sample gave rise to the 13 T cell receptor beta chains below, sequenced in a study of CD8 T cells in Susac syndrome. RNA was extracted with the RNeasy kit, and a quantity of about 0.45 to 1 ug was reverse transcribed using random hexamers. Via MiXCR, TCRdb re-called the immunoSEQ multiplex PCR reads, giving one row per CDR3 protein. The table has 75,000 to 95,000 distinct CDR3 sequences, roughly 94% seen once. Sequencing used CD8+ T cells from PBMCs. The receptor source for this set is a human donor with Susac syndrome.

V and J are TRBV27 and TRBJ2-7, with a possible D match to TRBD1 (6 bases). Germline V gene sequence: CDR1 MNHEY, CDR2 SMNVEV (reference sequence). The CDR3 loop spans 15 amino acids. The V and J ends lost 6 bases and 2 bases respectively, with 17 bases between them. In nucleotides, the CDR3 is TGTGCCAGCAGACCAGGACAGAATACCCCCTACGAGCAGTACTTC. Translated: CASRPGQNTPYEQYF.

This rearrangement joins TRBV4-1 to TRBJ2-6; 9 positions agree with TRBD1. The CDR3 has 18 residues. The germline V gene has CDR1 MGHRA and CDR2 YSYEKL. The trim removed 0 bases at V and 1 base at J, leaving 4 bases unmatched. In DNA form, the CDR3 reads TGCGCCAGCAGCCAAGATCCGGGACAGGGTTCTGGGGCCAACGTCCTGACTTTC. Its translation: CASSQDPGQGSGANVLTF.

The J gene is TRBJ2-3, the V gene TRBV19; D gene ambiguous. The CDR3 is made up of 14 amino acids. Trimming stripped 3 bases from V and 1 base from J, with 8 bases between. Germline CDR1 is LNHDA and CDR2 is SQIVND (reference sequence). DNA of the CDR3: TGTGCCAGTAGTATCCTCTCCGGCACAGATACGCAGTATTTT. It specifies CASSILSGTDTQYF.

The table lists this clonotype with a count of one. J is TRBJ1-3 and V is TRBV12-3 or TRBV12-4, with D hard to call. This CDR3 is 11 amino acids long. The V and J ends lost 3 bases and 3 bases respectively, with 0 bases between them. This CDR3 reads CASSFGNTIYF. CDR3 in DNA: TGTGCCAGCAGTTTTGGAAACACCATATATTTT.

In this sample, this clonotype turned up once. The chain has TRBV4-3 and TRBJ2-4; 7 nucleotides match TRBD2. With 0 bases clipped from V and 7 bases from J, the junction kept 9 bases outside the gene matches. CDR3 size: 16 residues. The germline gives CDR1 LGHNA, CDR2 YSLEER. This chain's CDR3 is CASSQDLAGSGNIQYF. CDR3 DNA sequence: TGCGCCAGCAGCCAAGATCTTGCGGGTAGCGGGAACATTCAGTACTTC.

The chain couples TRBV11-2 to TRBJ2-1; D uncertain. V lost 0 bases and J 15 bases, leaving 12 bases between the germline ends. The germline gives CDR1 SGHAT, CDR2 FQNNGV. This CDR3 is built from 12 residues. The CDR3 DNA is TGTGCCAGCAGCTTAGATCTAAGTAGTCTGTTCTTC. Translating gives CASSLDLSSLFF.

This clonotype showed up just once. V is TRBV3-1 and J is TRBJ1-2; no clear D. Germline-derived CDR1 and CDR2 are LGHDT and YNNKEL (reference sequence). V was pared by 3 bases and J by 3 bases, with 8 bases between. The CDR3 has 13 residues. The CDR3 loop is CASSQGPDYGYTF. CDR3 nucleotides: TGTGCCAGCAGCCAGGGTCCGGACTATGGCTACACCTTC.

This chain connects TRBV13 to TRBJ2-3; 8 bases map to TRBD2. CDR1 PRHDT and CDR2 FYEKMQ come from the germline V gene (reference sequence). J was trimmed by 0 bases and V by 1 base; bases with no gene match: 0. The CDR3 is 15 residues long. Here the CDR3 DNA reads TGTGCCAGCAGCTTAGCGGGAGGGAGCACAGATACGCAGTATTTT. Translated, it gives CASSLAGGSTDTQYF.

The chain links TRBV6-5 to TRBJ2-7, with 10 bases matching TRBD2. Germline CDR1 reads MNHEY; CDR2 reads SVGAGI. This CDR3 has 14 amino acids. V lost 5 bases, J lost 6 bases, and 7 bases stayed unmatched. CDR3 in amino acids: CASSLGTSEREQYF. The CDR3 DNA is TGTGCCAGCAGTCTAGGGACTAGCGAACGCGAGCAGTACTTC.

The sample holds one count of this clonotype. The rearrangement links TRBV29-1 to TRBJ2-7; weak D call: TRBD2 (6 bases). CDR1 is SQVTM, CDR2 ANQGSEA, per germline. The length of the CDR3 is 12 residues. Between the trimmed V and J ends, which lost 3 bases and 1 base, there was a span of 7 bases. In nucleotides, the CDR3 is TGCAGCGTTGAGCTAGCGTCCTACGAGCAGTACTTC. Its protein is CSVELASYEQYF.

The CDR3 region is CASSVTGVLQDEQFF. CDR3 coding DNA: TGTGCCAGCAGCGTAACGGGGGTACTACAGGATGAGCAGTTCTTC. The chain employs TRBV9 and TRBJ2-1, with a tentative D call TRBD2 (6 bases). Germline V gene lookup returns CDR1 SGDLS and CDR2 YYNGEE. The CDR3 contains 15 residues. V was cut by 1 base and J by 8 bases, with 16 bases left in between.

J is TRBJ2-5 and V is TRBV14; D call uncertain. The CDR3 has 12 residues. Trimming stripped 3 bases from V and 8 bases from J, with 10 bases between. The germline V gene encodes CDR1 SGHDN and CDR2 FVKESK. The CDR3 region is CASSHLRPTQYF. In DNA, the CDR3 is TGTGCCAGCAGCCATCTGAGACCTACCCAGTACTTC.

V usage is TRBV7-9 and J usage is TRBJ2-1; the D gene is possibly TRBD2 (6 bases). Germline V gives CDR1 SEHNR, CDR2 FQNEAQ (reference sequence). V shed 5 bases and J shed 13 bases, with 15 bases lying between them. The CDR3 runs to 12 residues. The chain's CDR3 is CASSPTEGLQFF. DNA for the CDR3: TGTGCCAGCAGCCCCACAGAGGGACTTCAGTTCTTC.